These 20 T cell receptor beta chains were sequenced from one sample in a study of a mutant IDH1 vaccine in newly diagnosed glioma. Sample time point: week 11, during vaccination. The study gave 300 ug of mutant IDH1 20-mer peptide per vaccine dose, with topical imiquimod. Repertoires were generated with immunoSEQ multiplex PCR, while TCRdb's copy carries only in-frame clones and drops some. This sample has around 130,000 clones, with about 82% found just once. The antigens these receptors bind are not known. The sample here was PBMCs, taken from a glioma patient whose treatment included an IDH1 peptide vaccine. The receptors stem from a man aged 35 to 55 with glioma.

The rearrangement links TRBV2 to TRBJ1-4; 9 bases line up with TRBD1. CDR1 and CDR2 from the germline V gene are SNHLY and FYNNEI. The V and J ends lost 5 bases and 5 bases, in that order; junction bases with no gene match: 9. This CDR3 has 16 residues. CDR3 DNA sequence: TGTGCCAGCAGTTCTAGCACAGGGGGCCTAAATGAAAAACTGTTTTTT. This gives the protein CASSSSTGGLNEKLFF.

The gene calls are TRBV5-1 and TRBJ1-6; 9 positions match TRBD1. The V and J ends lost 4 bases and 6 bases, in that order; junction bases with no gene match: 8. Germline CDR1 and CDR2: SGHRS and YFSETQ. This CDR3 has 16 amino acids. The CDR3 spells CASSLTGGSGNSPLHF. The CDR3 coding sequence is TGCGCCAGCAGCCTCACAGGGGGCTCGGGTAATTCACCCCTCCACTTT.

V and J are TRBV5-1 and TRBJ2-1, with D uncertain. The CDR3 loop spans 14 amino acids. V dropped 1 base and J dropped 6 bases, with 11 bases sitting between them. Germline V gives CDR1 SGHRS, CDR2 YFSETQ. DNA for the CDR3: TGCGCCAGCAGCTTGATAGGGTCGGGCAATGAGCAGTTCTTC. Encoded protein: CASSLIGSGNEQFF.

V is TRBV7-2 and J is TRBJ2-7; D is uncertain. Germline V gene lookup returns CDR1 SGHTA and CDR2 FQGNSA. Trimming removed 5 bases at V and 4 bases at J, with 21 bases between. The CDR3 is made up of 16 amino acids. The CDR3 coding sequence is TGTGCCAGCAGCAGAGATTACCGGGCCGCGATGTACGAGCAGTACTTC. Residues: CASSRDYRAAMYEQYF.

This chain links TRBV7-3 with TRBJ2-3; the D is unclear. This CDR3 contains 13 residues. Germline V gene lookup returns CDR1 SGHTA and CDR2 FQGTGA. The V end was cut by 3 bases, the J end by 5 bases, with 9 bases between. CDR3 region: CASSFAPRDTQYF. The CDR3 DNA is TGTGCCAGCAGCTTCGCCCCTCGAGATACGCAGTATTTT. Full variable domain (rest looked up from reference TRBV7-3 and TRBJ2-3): GAGVSQTPSNKVTEKGKYVELRCDPISGHTALYWYRQSLGQGPEFLIYFQGTGAADDSGLPNDRFFAVRPEGSVSTLKIQRTERGDSAVYLCASSFAPRDTQYFGPGTRLTVL.

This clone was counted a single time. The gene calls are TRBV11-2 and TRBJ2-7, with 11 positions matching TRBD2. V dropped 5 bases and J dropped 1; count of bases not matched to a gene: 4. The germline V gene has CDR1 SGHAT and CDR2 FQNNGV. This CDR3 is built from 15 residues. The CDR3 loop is CASSQGTSGSYEQYF. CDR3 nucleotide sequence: TGTGCCAGCAGCCAAGGGACTAGCGGTTCCTACGAGCAGTACTTC.

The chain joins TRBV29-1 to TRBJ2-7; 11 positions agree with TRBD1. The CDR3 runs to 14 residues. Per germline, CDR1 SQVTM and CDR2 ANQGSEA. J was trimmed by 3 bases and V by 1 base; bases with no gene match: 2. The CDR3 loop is CSVEVGTGGYEQYF. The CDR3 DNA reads TGCAGCGTTGAAGTGGGGACAGGGGGCTACGAGCAGTACTTC.

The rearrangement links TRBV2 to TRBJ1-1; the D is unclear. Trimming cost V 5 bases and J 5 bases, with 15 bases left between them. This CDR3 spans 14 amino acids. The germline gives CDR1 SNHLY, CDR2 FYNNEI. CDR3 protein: CASSLGRARTEAFF. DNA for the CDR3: TGTGCCAGCAGTCTTGGACGGGCGAGAACTGAAGCTTTCTTT.

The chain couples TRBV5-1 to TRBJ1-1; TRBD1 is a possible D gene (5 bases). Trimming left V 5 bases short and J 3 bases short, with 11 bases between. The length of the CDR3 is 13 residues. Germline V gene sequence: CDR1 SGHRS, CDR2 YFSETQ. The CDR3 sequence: CASRRGWDTEAFF. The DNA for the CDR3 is TGCGCCAGCAGACGGGGGTGGGACACTGAAGCTTTCTTT.

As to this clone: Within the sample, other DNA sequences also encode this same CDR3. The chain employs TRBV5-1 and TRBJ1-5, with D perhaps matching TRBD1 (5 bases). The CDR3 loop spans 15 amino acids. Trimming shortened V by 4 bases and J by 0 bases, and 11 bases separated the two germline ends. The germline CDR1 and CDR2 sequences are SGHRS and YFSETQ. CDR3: CASSLQGYSNQPQHF. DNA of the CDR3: TGCGCCAGCAGCCTTCAGGGCTATAGCAATCAGCCCCAGCATTTT.

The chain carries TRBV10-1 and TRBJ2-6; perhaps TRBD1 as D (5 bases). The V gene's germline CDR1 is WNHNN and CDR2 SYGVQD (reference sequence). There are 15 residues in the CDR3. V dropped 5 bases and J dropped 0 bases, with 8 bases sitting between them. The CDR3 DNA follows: TGCGCCAGCAGTACAGGTTCCTCTGGGGCCAACGTCCTGACTTTC. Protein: CASSTGSSGANVLTF.

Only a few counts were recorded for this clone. The CDR3 here is CASSPRDRGPSYGYTF. The CDR3 DNA reads TGTGCCAGTAGTCCCCGGGACAGGGGGCCGAGCTATGGCTACACCTTC. The J gene is TRBJ1-2, the V gene TRBV19; 12 bases agree with TRBD1. V shed 5 bases, J shed 4 bases, and the junction held 8 bases outside the gene matches. Germline values: CDR1 LNHDA, CDR2 SQIVND (reference sequence). The CDR3 contains 16 residues.

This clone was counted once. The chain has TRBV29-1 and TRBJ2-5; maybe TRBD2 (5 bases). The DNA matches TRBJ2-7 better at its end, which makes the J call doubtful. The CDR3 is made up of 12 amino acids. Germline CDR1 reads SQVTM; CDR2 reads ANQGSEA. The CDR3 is CASSGDSYEQYF. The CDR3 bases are TGCGCGTCGAGCGGTGATAGCTACGAGCAGTACTTC.

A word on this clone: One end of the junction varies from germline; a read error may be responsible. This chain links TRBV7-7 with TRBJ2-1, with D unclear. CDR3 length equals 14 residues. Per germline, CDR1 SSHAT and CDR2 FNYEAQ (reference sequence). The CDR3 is CASSPGPMYNEQFF. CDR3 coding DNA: TGTGCTAGCAGCCCCGGTCCCATGTACAATGAGCAGTTCTTC.

CDR3 DNA sequence: TGTGCCAGCTCACCACGAGGGGAGGGCTATGGCTACACCTTC. Protein sequence: CASSPRGEGYGYTF. J is TRBJ1-2 and V is TRBV18; D possibly corresponds to TRBD1 (5 bases). V was pared by 1 base and J by 4 bases, with 10 bases between. The CDR3 runs 14 residues. Germline V gene lookup returns CDR1 KGHSH and CDR2 LQKENI.

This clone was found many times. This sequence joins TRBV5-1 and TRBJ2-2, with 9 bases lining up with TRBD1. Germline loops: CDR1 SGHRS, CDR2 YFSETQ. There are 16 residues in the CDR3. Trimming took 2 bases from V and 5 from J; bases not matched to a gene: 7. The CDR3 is CASSLVGQGGTGELFF. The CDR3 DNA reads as TGCGCCAGCAGCTTAGTGGGACAGGGTGGAACCGGGGAGCTGTTTTTT.

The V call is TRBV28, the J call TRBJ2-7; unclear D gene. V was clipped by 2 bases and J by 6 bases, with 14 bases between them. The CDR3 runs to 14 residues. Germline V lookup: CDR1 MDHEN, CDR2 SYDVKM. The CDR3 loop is CASSLEVVGSEQYF. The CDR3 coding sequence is TGTGCCAGCAGTTTAGAGGTAGTCGGGTCCGAGCAGTACTTC.

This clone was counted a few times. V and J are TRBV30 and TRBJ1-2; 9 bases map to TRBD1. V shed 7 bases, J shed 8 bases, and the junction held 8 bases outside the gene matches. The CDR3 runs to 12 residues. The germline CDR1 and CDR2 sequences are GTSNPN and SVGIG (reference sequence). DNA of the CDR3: TGTGCCTCAGATGGGACAGGGAAGGGCTACACCTTC. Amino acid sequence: CASDGTGKGYTF.

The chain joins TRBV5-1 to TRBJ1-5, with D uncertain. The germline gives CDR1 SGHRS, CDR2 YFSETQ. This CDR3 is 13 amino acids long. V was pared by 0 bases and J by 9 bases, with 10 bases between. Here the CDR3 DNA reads TGCGCCAGCAGCTTGGTTGGCGGTCGGCCCCAGCATTTT. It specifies CASSLVGGRPQHF.

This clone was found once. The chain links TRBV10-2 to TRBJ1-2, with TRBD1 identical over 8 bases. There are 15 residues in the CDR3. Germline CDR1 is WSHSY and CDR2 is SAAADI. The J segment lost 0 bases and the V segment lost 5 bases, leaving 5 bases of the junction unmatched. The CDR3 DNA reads TGCGCCAGCAGTCCTATACAGGGGGCTAACTATGGCTACACCTTC. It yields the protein CASSPIQGANYGYTF.